Sequencing of this T cell receptor beta chain was carried out in a study of tumor-infiltrating lymphocytes in oesophageal squamous cell carcinoma (TCRdb year 2016). This clonotype has a handful of counts. What antigen it recognizes has not been identified. No per-base quality is available; no much larger clone lies one base away. Library preparation used PCR. Sequencing instrument: Illumina HiSeq 2000. In-frame beta chains were kept once TCRdb had trimmed the public reads at Q25 with fastp and called clones with MiXCR. Every entry covers one CDR3 protein and lists the most common genes and DNA from its rows. For this sample the table gives over 20,000 distinct CDR3 sequences, of which around two fifths were detected only once. Clones ranked in the top ten supply more than 30% of the sample. Sequencing was performed on esophageal tumor tissue. This clonotype was obtained from a male donor with esophageal squamous cell carcinoma.

The bases read TGTGCCAGTCAGGAGGGACAGGGTCTTGCGCCCCTCCACTTT. Its translation reads: CASQEGQGLAPLHF. The sequence joins TRBV19 to TRBJ1-6, and 9 junction bases match TRBD1. The CDR3 numbers 14 residues from cysteine through phenylalanine. Only the CDR3 portion is preserved as DNA: 42 bases, with reading frame beginning at the first base. CDR1 and CDR2 are read off the germline V gene (reference sequence) as LNHDA and SQIVND. The germline V end is reduced by 8 bases and the J end by 13 bases; junction bases left unmatched: 12.